These T cell receptor beta chains were read from a single sample in a study of blood T cell repertoires in COVID-19. Method: immunoSEQ multiplex PCR; TCRdb's copy keeps in-frame clones and lacks some. This sample carries 200,000 or so clones, around 81% of them seen once, and the ten largest clones take roughly 12%. Sequencing was done on a sample of peripheral blood. The source is an elderly woman with COVID-19, enrolled during active disease. The CDR3 runs from the conserved cysteine through the conserved F or W. The order of the fields is J gene, V gene, CDR3 length, CDR3 protein.

TRBJ1-2 | TRBV2 | 14 | CASIETGGFHGYTF
TRBJ2-2 | TRBV5-1 | 15 | CASSWGLASSQELFF
TRBJ1-4 | TRBV5-4 | 14 | CASSSQGASEKLFF
TRBJ2-5 | TRBV6-5 | 13 | CASSNTQGVAQYF
TRBJ2-2 | TRBV24-1 | 14 | CATRPGSNTGELFF
TRBJ2-3 | TRBV29-1 | 16 | CSVEEGSGPSTDTQYF
TRBJ2-7 | TRBV18 | 14 | CASSPQLDGFEQYF
TRBJ2-7 | TRBV5-4 | 14 | CASSAGTSLYEQYF
TRBJ1-6 | TRBV19 | 13 | CATRRRDNSPLHF
TRBJ2-7 | TRBV7-8 | 16 | CASSLGPRASDYEQYF
TRBJ2-2 | TRBV7-3 | 14 | CASRLDREAGELFF
TRBJ1-2 | TRBV2 | 12 | CASGRANYGYTF
TRBJ2-7 | TRBV7-6 | 17 | CASSSNLLAGAVHEQYF
TRBJ1-1 | TRBV19 | 14 | CASNPGTPNTEAFF
TRBJ1-5 | TRBV6-5 | 12 | CAEGISNQPQHF
TRBJ2-7 | TRBV5-5 | 13 | CASSSVPLSEQYF
TRBJ1-4 | TRBV5-4 | 13 | CASSLERGEKLFF
TRBJ2-3 | TRBV12-3/TRBV12-4 | 13 | CASSFSGANTQYF
TRBJ1-2 | TRBV5-4 | 14 | CASSLGEGGGGYTF
TRBJ1-4 | TRBV6-5 | 15 | CASSLNGGTNEKLFF
TRBJ1-6 | TRBV7-2 | 14 | CASSPTGNSSPLHF
TRBJ1-2 | TRBV24-1 | 13 | CATSATGNYGYTF
TRBJ2-1 | TRBV5-1 | 16 | CASSSSLAIEVNEQFF
TRBJ2-4 | TRBV6-5 | 14 | CASRPIPTAGIQYF